The sequence of this T cell receptor beta chain was determined in a study of metastatic and nonmetastatic thyroid tumors. The overall study: Malignant and benign thyroid patients had repertoires compared in peripheral blood and tumor or nodule tissue. General study findings and limits: Reported TCR beta diversity, measured in blood and tumor, was significantly higher for malignant thyroid tumors than for benign nodules.

This CDR3 contains 17 residues. V was shortened by 4 bases and J by 4 bases, with 21 bases between the two germline ends. Germline V gives CDR1 KGHDR, CDR2 SFDVKD. Patients had received no treatment of any kind before thyroid surgery. In regard to this clone: The antigen is not known.

MiXCR reprocessed the PCR reads for TCRdb. The table lists tens of thousands of clones, roughly a quarter of them singletons. The source of this sequence is a female donor with papillary thyroid cancer or a benign thyroid nodule (not recorded which). Some clones in this sample may be carry-over from other donors' samples. The specimen was blood. V is TRBV24-1 and J is TRBJ1-2, with no clear D. DNA for the CDR3: TGTGCCACCAGTGAGGGGTGGGGTGCCGGCGACCTCTATGGCTACACCTTC. It codes for CATSEGWGAGDLYGYTF.